One and the same sample provided the 30 T cell receptor beta chains below, sequenced in a study of shared clonotypes between healthy human individuals. Assay used: immunoSEQ multiplex PCR; TCRdb lists only in-frame clones, some missing. The sample includes 2 million or so clones, about 95% seen only once; the top ten take 0.85% to 1.3%. Terminally differentiated effector memory CD45RA+ cells were excluded from the naive CD8 cells, which were CD45RO-negative and positively selected for CCR7. Sequenced: naive CD8+ T cells sorted from blood. These receptors originate from a man between 18 and 35 years old in good health.

This chain links TRBV30 with TRBJ1-2; maybe TRBD1 (5 bases). This CDR3 comprises 14 residues. The V end lost 2 bases, the J end lost 7 bases, and 17 bases lay between the germline ends. Germline V gene lookup returns CDR1 GTSNPN and CDR2 SVGIG (reference sequence). The DNA of the CDR3 is TGTGCCTGGAGTTTCCCCCCTGGGGGAGGTGGCTACACCTTC. This codes for CAWSFPPGGGGYTF.

This clone occurred a few times. The V and J genes are TRBV19 and TRBJ1-1; no firm D call. V lost 5 bases, J lost 1 base, and 8 bases lay in between. The V gene's germline CDR1 is LNHDA and CDR2 SQIVND (reference sequence). This CDR3 has 13 residues. The CDR3 bases are TGTGCCAGTAGTCAAAGACGGAACACTGAAGCTTTCTTT. The encoded protein is CASSQRRNTEAFF.

J is TRBJ1-6 and V is TRBV19; a possible D gene is TRBD1 (5 bases). The V gene lost 6 bases and the J gene lost 4 bases, with 16 bases spanning the gap. The CDR3 is 16 residues long. CDR1 LNHDA and CDR2 SQIVND come from the germline V gene (reference sequence). The CDR3, as DNA: TGTGCCAGTAGGGCTACCGGGACGGAGTATAATTCACCCCTCCACTTT. This gives the protein CASRATGTEYNSPLHF.

The chain uses TRBV19 and TRBJ1-6, with D possibly matching TRBD1 (6 bases). V was shortened by 8 bases and J by 7 bases, with 9 bases between the two germline ends. The CDR3 length is 12 residues. Per germline, CDR1 LNHDA and CDR2 SQIVND (reference sequence). CDR3 sequence: CASSTGNSPLHF. In nucleotides, the CDR3 is TGTGCCAGTTCTACAGGGAATTCACCCCTCCACTTT.

The chain is built from TRBV9 and TRBJ1-2, with D perhaps matching TRBD1 (5 bases). Trimming took off 2 bases at V and 4 bases at J, with 15 bases between the two ends. Germline CDR1 SGDLS, CDR2 YYNGEE. The CDR3 consists of 15 residues. DNA for the CDR3: TGTGCCAGCAGCGTGCGCTCGGGGCCCAGCTATGGCTACACCTTC. Translating it yields CASSVRSGPSYGYTF. Variable domain in full (rest from reference TRBV9 and TRBJ1-2): DSGVTQTPKHLITATGQRVTLRCSPRSGDLSVYWYQQSLDQGLQFLIQYYNGEERAKGNILERFSAQQFPDLHSELNLSSLELGDSALYFCASSVRSGPSYGYTFGSGTRLTVV.

This clone was observed once. The chain is built from TRBV27 and TRBJ2-5, with a tentative D call TRBD1 (6 bases). Germline V gives CDR1 MNHEY, CDR2 SMNVEV (reference sequence). Trimming pared 2 bases from V and 0 bases from J, leaving 13 bases between. The CDR3 is made up of 16 amino acids. The CDR3 sequence is CASSLGPGAYQETQYF. The CDR3 DNA follows: TGTGCCAGCAGTTTAGGGCCAGGGGCGTACCAAGAGACCCAGTACTTC.

The chain carries TRBV6-5 and TRBJ1-3, with no clear D. This CDR3 is built from 13 residues. V was cut by 8 bases and J by 3 bases, with 11 bases left in between. Germline V gene sequence: CDR1 MNHEY, CDR2 SVGAGI. CDR3: CASHGWDGNTIYF. The CDR3, as DNA: TGTGCCAGCCACGGTTGGGATGGAAACACCATATATTTT.

The CDR3 protein is CASSEVLSYEQYF. In DNA form, the CDR3 reads TGTGCCAGCAGTGAAGTCCTCTCCTACGAGCAGTACTTC. The chain employs TRBV2 and TRBJ2-7; no clear D gene. Trimming took 1 base from V and 0 from J, leaving 4 bases between them. Germline CDR1 reads SNHLY; CDR2 reads FYNNEI. The CDR3 extends over 13 amino acids.

The CDR3: CASSVLAGGLEQYF. In DNA form, the CDR3 reads TGCGCCAGCAGTGTACTAGCGGGAGGGCTTGAGCAGTACTTC. The rearrangement links TRBV10-2 to TRBJ2-7; 13 nucleotides match TRBD2. The junction had 4 bases not matched to a gene; V was cut back by 4 bases and J by 7 bases. This CDR3 contains 14 residues. Germline V gives CDR1 WSHSY, CDR2 SAAADI.

This rearrangement joins TRBV7-6 to TRBJ2-5; no definite D call. The V end lost 1 base, the J end lost 5 bases, and 17 bases lay between the germline ends. CDR1 and CDR2 (germline): SGHVS, FNYEAQ. The CDR3 contains 16 residues. This CDR3 reads CASSLEAARPGETQYF. The CDR3 DNA is TGTGCCAGCAGCTTAGAGGCCGCTCGCCCCGGGGAGACCCAGTACTTC.

This chain's CDR3 is CASSWGGAGLTDTQYF. Here the CDR3 DNA reads TGTGCCAGCAGTTGGGGGGGCGCCGGATTGACAGATACGCAGTATTTT. The chain employs TRBV7-9 and TRBJ2-3; D is possibly TRBD2 (7 bases). Looked up from germline, CDR1 is SEHNR and CDR2 is FQNEAQ (reference sequence). The CDR3 is 16 amino acids. Between the trimmed V and J ends, which lost 6 bases and 3 bases, there was a span of 19 bases.

The chain carries TRBV4-1 and TRBJ2-1, with D possibly matching TRBD2 (6 bases). The CDR3 extends over 12 amino acids. Deletions cut 4 bases from V and 8 bases from J, with 9 bases between. Germline loops: CDR1 MGHRA, CDR2 YSYEKL. CDR3: CASSPSVDEQFF. The CDR3, as DNA: TGCGCCAGCAGCCCTAGCGTCGATGAGCAGTTCTTC.

Here the CDR3 DNA reads TGTGCCAGCAGCTTACTAGTCAGCTCCGATACGCAGTATTTT. Amino acids: CASSLLVSSDTQYF. This sequence joins TRBV7-2 and TRBJ2-3; D gene unclear. The CDR3 is made up of 14 amino acids. Germline CDR1 and CDR2: SGHTA and FQGNSA. V was cut by 2 bases and J by 6 bases, with 12 bases left in between.

The chain couples TRBV5-6 to TRBJ2-3; unclear D gene. The CDR3 has 12 residues. CDR1 is SGHDT, CDR2 YYEEEE, per germline. Trimming stripped 3 bases from V and 6 bases from J, with 8 bases between. CDR3 region: CASSWQEDTQYF. CDR3 bases: TGTGCCAGCAGCTGGCAGGAGGATACGCAGTATTTT. The whole variable domain, filled in from reference TRBV5-6 and TRBJ2-3, reads DAGVTQSPTHLIKTRGQQVTLRCSPKSGHDTVSWYQQALGQGPQFIFQYYEEEERQRGNFPDRFSGHQFPNYSSELNVNALLLGDSALYLCASSWQEDTQYFGPGTRLTVL.

The CDR3 is CASSSGDSWTQYF. CDR3 sequence (DNA): TGTGCCAGCAGCTCGGGGGACAGTTGGACCCAGTACTTC. The chain carries TRBV5-6 and TRBJ2-5; D may be TRBD1 (7 bases). Trimming took 3 bases from V and 7 from J, leaving 13 bases between them. This CDR3 has 13 residues. Germline V CDR1 and CDR2: SGHDT, YYEEEE.

A word on this clone: At one end the junction does not follow the germline gene, possibly because of a read error. This chain links TRBV4-1 with TRBJ2-2, with 9 nucleotides matching TRBD1. The germline gives CDR1 MGHRA, CDR2 YSYEKL. This CDR3 contains 16 residues. CDR3 DNA sequence: TGCGCCAGCGGCCAAAAAGGGACAGGGATCACCGGGGAGCTGTTTTTT. Its protein is CASGQKGTGITGELFF.

The V and J genes are TRBV6-1 and TRBJ2-1; a possible D gene is TRBD1 (6 bases). Germline V gene lookup returns CDR1 MNHNS and CDR2 SASEGT. The V gene lost 1 base and the J gene lost 4 bases, with 11 bases spanning the gap. The CDR3 has 15 amino acids. Written as DNA, the CDR3 is TGTGCCAGCAGTGAAGTGGGGGCTACTTACAATGAGCAGTTCTTC. As protein: CASSEVGATYNEQFF.

CDR3 nucleotides: TGTGCCAGCAGCGATGGAGTACTAGAGGCCCAAGAGACCCAGTACTTC. This codes for CASSDGVLEAQETQYF. This chain joins TRBV5-4 and TRBJ2-5; D perhaps matches TRBD2 (5 bases). V was trimmed by 4 bases and J by 1 base, leaving 17 bases between them. This CDR3 has 16 amino acids. The germline V gene encodes CDR1 SGHNT and CDR2 YYREEE (reference sequence).

CDR3: CASSGRLAGVVDEQFF. CDR3 coding DNA: TGCGCCAGCAGCGGAAGACTAGCGGGAGTGGTTGATGAGCAGTTCTTC. The V and J genes are TRBV5-1 and TRBJ2-1, with 12 bases that match TRBD2. This CDR3 has 16 amino acids. Trimming at V came to 4 bases and at J to 8 bases, leaving 10 bases not matched to a gene. Germline values: CDR1 SGHRS, CDR2 YFSETQ.

With respect to this clone: Additional DNA sequences in this sample encode the identical CDR3. The rearrangement links TRBV6-5 to TRBJ2-1; weak D call: TRBD1 (5 bases). Between the trimmed V and J ends, which lost 2 bases and 7 bases, there was a span of 9 bases. This CDR3 has 13 amino acids. Germline CDR1 MNHEY, CDR2 SVGAGI. In nucleotides, the CDR3 is TGTGCCAGCAGTTACGCAGCAGGGAATGAGCAGTTCTTC. Its translation: CASSYAAGNEQFF.

The chain combines TRBV4-3 with TRBJ2-1, with a weak D call TRBD2 (6 bases). V was clipped by 0 bases and J by 5 bases, with 8 bases between them. Germline V gene data show CDR1 as LGHNA and CDR2 as YSLEER. The CDR3 is made up of 14 amino acids. The CDR3 reads CASSQDLANNEQFF. In DNA, the CDR3 is TGCGCCAGCAGCCAAGATCTAGCGAACAATGAGCAGTTCTTC.

In its sample, this clone was seen a few times. Distinct nucleotide sequences in the sample also encode this CDR3. The CDR3 nucleotides are TGTGCCAGTAGTATTTCCGGGACAGGGGGCTACGAGCAGTACTTC. Translation: CASSISGTGGYEQYF. The V gene is TRBV19, the J gene TRBJ2-7; 11 nucleotides line up with TRBD1. Per the germline V gene, CDR1 is LNHDA and CDR2 is SQIVND (reference sequence). The CDR3 length is 15 residues. V trimming: 3 bases; J trimming: 3 bases; junction bases outside the gene matches: 4.

V usage is TRBV7-2 and J usage is TRBJ2-3; the D is unclear. CDR3 length: 15 residues. The ends were cut back, 1 base at V and 0 bases at J, with 8 bases in the middle. Germline CDR1 reads SGHTA; CDR2 reads FQGNSA. CDR3 sequence reads: CASSLVGWSTDTQYF. Here the CDR3 DNA reads TGTGCCAGCAGCTTAGTGGGGTGGAGCACAGATACGCAGTATTTT. The full variable domain, in which reference TRBV7-2 and TRBJ2-3 provide the parts outside the CDR3, is GAGVSQSPSNKVTEKGKDVELRCDPISGHTALYWYRQSLGQGLEFLIYFQGNSAPDKSGLPSDRFSAERTGGSVSTLTIQRTQQEDSAVYLCASSLVGWSTDTQYFGPGTRLTVL.

Concerning this clone: The identical CDR3 is also encoded by other nucleotide sequences in the sample. The rearrangement joins TRBV27 to TRBJ2-7; weak D call: TRBD2 (6 bases). Per germline, CDR1 MNHEY and CDR2 SMNVEV (reference sequence). V was clipped by 2 bases and J by 2 bases, with 10 bases between them. This CDR3 spans 14 amino acids. The CDR3, as DNA: TGTGCCAGCAGTTTAGGGGGGAGTACCTACGAGCAGTACTTC. Protein: CASSLGGSTYEQYF.

This rearrangement joins TRBV21-1 to TRBJ2-7; the D call TRBD2 from the table was never checked on the DNA. TRBV21-1 is shown as a pseudogene. CDR3 length equals 14 residues. Here the CDR3 reads CASSKLPRSYEQYF. CDR3 nucleotide sequence: TGTGCCAGCAGCAAACTCCCCCGCTCCTACGAGCAGTACTTC.

With regard to this clone: The sample carries other DNA sequences with the same CDR3. The chain has TRBV27 and TRBJ2-2; the D is unclear. CDR1 is MNHEY and CDR2 is SMNVEV in the germline V gene (reference sequence). CDR3 length: 12 residues. V gave up 5 bases and J gave up 4 bases, with 5 bases separating them. The CDR3: CASSPSTGELFF. CDR3 coding DNA: TGTGCCAGCAGTCCGTCCACCGGGGAGCTGTTTTTT.

The chain couples TRBV5-4 to TRBJ2-7, with TRBD1 as a possible D gene (6 bases). The germline CDR1 and CDR2 sequences are SGHNT and YYREEE (reference sequence). Trimming pared 4 bases from V and 2 bases from J, leaving 10 bases between. This CDR3 has 13 amino acids. In DNA, the CDR3 is TGTGCCAGCAGCGGTGGACAGCCCTACGAGCAGTACTTC. It encodes CASSGGQPYEQYF.

CDR3 protein: CASSLKGGSNEQYF. CDR3 bases: TGTGCCAGCAGCTTAAAGGGGGGTTCAAACGAGCAGTACTTC. The rearrangement joins TRBV13 to TRBJ2-7; D possibly matches TRBD1 or TRBD2 (6 bases each). The CDR3 consists of 14 residues. V shed 2 bases and J shed 5 bases, with 13 bases lying between them. Germline V CDR1 and CDR2: PRHDT, FYEKMQ (reference sequence).

V and J are TRBV6-5 and TRBJ2-7; TRBD1 agrees at 8 bases. V dropped 6 bases and J dropped 2; count of bases not matched to a gene: 9. Germline values: CDR1 MNHEY, CDR2 SVGAGI. The length of the CDR3 is 15 residues. The CDR3: CASSPEAGGTYEQYF. DNA for the CDR3: TGTGCCAGCAGCCCCGAAGCAGGGGGCACCTACGAGCAGTACTTC.

This sequence joins TRBV4-1 and TRBJ2-7; TRBD2 agrees at 7 bases. There are 16 residues in the CDR3. Trimming at V came to 0 bases and at J to 3 bases, leaving 8 bases not matched to a gene. Looked up from germline, CDR1 is MGHRA and CDR2 is YSYEKL. CDR3 residues: CASSQDRGGRSYEQYF. CDR3 coding DNA: TGCGCCAGCAGCCAAGATCGGGGAGGGCGAAGCTACGAGCAGTACTTC.